The 19 T cell receptor beta chains below all came from one sample that was sequenced in a study of cytomegalovirus exposure and HLA in healthy donors. Primers: 60 Vbeta forward and 13 Jbeta reverse. TCRdb's table, derived via immunoSEQ multiplex PCR, lists solely in-frame clones and lacks some. The sample contains about 160,000 clones, more than 60% of which appear only once. Sequencing was carried out using PBMCs. Every receptor here comes from a woman in her twenties or thirties in good health and CMV-seronegative.

The chain joins TRBV5-1 to TRBJ1-1; no reliable D call. Trimming removed 7 bases from V and 0 bases from J, with 10 bases in between. CDR1 is SGHRS and CDR2 is YFSETQ in the germline V gene. The CDR3 spans 13 residues. CDR3 in DNA: TGCGCCAGCGTCGACACCATGAACACTGAAGCTTTCTTT. It specifies CASVDTMNTEAFF.

The V call is TRBV30, the J call TRBJ2-5; 7 bases are shared with TRBD1. The CDR3 sequence is 13 residues long. J was trimmed by 2 bases and V by 6 bases; bases with no gene match: 6. Germline-derived CDR1 and CDR2 are GTSNPN and SVGIG (reference sequence). CDR3 bases: TGTGCCTGTACGACAGGGTTTCAAGAGACCCAGTACTTC. Amino acids: CACTTGFQETQYF.

This clone was seen once. This chain connects TRBV10-3 to TRBJ2-7; perhaps TRBD2 as D (6 bases). This CDR3 region has 15 residues. CDR1 and CDR2 from the germline V gene are ENHRY and SYGVKD. Trimming took off 3 bases at V and 0 bases at J, with 12 bases between the two ends. The CDR3 protein is CAISDLVTSSYEQYF. CDR3 DNA sequence: TGTGCCATCAGTGATTTGGTGACTAGCTCCTACGAGCAGTACTTC.

Only a few counts were recorded for this clone. The chain combines TRBV5-4 with TRBJ2-2; 7 bases match TRBD2. The CDR3 is made up of 16 amino acids. After removal of 5 bases from V and 6 bases from J, the junction contained 13 bases not matched to a gene. CDR1 is SGHNT, CDR2 YYREEE, per germline (reference sequence). CDR3 nucleotides: TGTGCCAGCAGTATAGTAGGGCGGGGGAAGGCCGGGGAGCTGTTTTTT. Translation: CASSIVGRGKAGELFF.

The chain combines TRBV5-1 with TRBJ2-2, with a possible D match to TRBD1 (6 bases). Germline CDR1 is SGHRS and CDR2 is YFSETQ. V was clipped by 5 bases and J by 6 bases, with 17 bases between them. There are 15 residues in the CDR3. The CDR3 sequence: CASSRSKGVSGELFF. CDR3 coding DNA: TGCGCCAGCAGTAGGTCGAAGGGGGTTTCCGGGGAGCTGTTTTTT.

This clone was observed once. The genes are TRBV11-3 and TRBJ2-2; maybe TRBD1 (8 bases). Germline-derived CDR1 and CDR2 are SGHNT and YENEEA. The CDR3 runs to 16 residues. Deletions cut 1 base from V and 6 bases from J, with 15 bases between. The CDR3 region is CASSLVGTGGAGELFF. The CDR3 DNA sequence: TGTGCCAGCAGCTTAGTCGGCACAGGGGGGGCCGGGGAGCTGTTTTTT.

The chain recombines TRBV6-1 with TRBJ2-3; TRBD1 aligns across 7 bases. V lost 4 bases, J lost 0 bases, and 7 bases stayed unmatched. The CDR3 contains 16 residues. CDR1 MNHNS and CDR2 SASEGT come from the germline V gene. CDR3: CASSGHRGSSTDTQYF. CDR3 sequence (DNA): TGTGCCAGCAGTGGACACAGGGGATCTAGCACAGATACGCAGTATTTT.

The chain combines TRBV5-4 with TRBJ2-5, with 8 bases fitting TRBD1. Germline CDR1 and CDR2: SGHNT and YYREEE (reference sequence). With 4 bases clipped from V and 3 bases from J, the junction kept 2 bases outside the gene matches. The CDR3 is made up of 13 amino acids. The CDR3 reads CASSRQGKETQYF. In nucleotides, the CDR3 is TGTGCCAGCAGCCGACAGGGGAAAGAGACCCAGTACTTC.

V is TRBV29-1 and J is TRBJ1-2; 10 bases line up with TRBD1. Trimming took 7 bases from V and 8 from J; bases not matched to a gene: 7. This CDR3 contains 12 residues. Germline loops: CDR1 SQVTM, CDR2 ANQGSEA. The chain's CDR3 is CSAPGTGDGYTF. DNA of the CDR3: TGCAGCGCCCCCGGGACAGGGGACGGCTACACCTTC. Complete variable domain (other parts from reference TRBV29-1 and TRBJ1-2): SAVISQKPSRDICQRGTSLTIQCQVDSQVTMMFWYRQQPGQSLTLIATANQGSEATYESGFVIDKFPISRPNLTFSTLTVSNMSPEDSSIYLCSAPGTGDGYTFGSGTRLTVV.

Only a few counts were recorded for this clone. This chain uses TRBV5-1 with TRBJ1-1; 7 bases map to TRBD1. The CDR3 has 16 residues. Germline lookup yields CDR1 SGHRS and CDR2 YFSETQ. V dropped 1 base and J dropped 3; count of bases not matched to a gene: 9. The CDR3 bases are TGCGCCAGCAGCTTGTCACAGGGGCGCATGGACACTGAAGCTTTCTTT. It encodes CASSLSQGRMDTEAFF.

The chain employs TRBV2 and TRBJ2-7, with TRBD2 identical over 8 bases. The germline V gene has CDR1 SNHLY and CDR2 FYNNEI. The CDR3 has 14 amino acids. V shed 6 bases, J shed 6 bases, and the junction held 10 bases outside the gene matches. CDR3 protein: CASSDPGLEAEQYF. The CDR3 coding sequence is TGTGCCAGCAGCGACCCGGGACTAGAGGCCGAGCAGTACTTC.

DNA for the CDR3: TGTGCCAGCAGCTTGGGGACAGGGAAGGGAAGGGGCCAAGAGACCCAGTACTTC. Protein: CASSLGTGKGRGQETQYF. This sequence joins TRBV11-3 and TRBJ2-5, with 9 positions matching TRBD1. The germline V gene has CDR1 SGHNT and CDR2 YENEEA. CDR3 length equals 18 residues. Trimming took 3 bases from V and 1 from J; bases not matched to a gene: 12.

This clone was detected only once. The genes are TRBV5-1 and TRBJ2-7, with TRBD2 identical over 8 bases. The CDR3 contains 15 residues. Germline V lookup: CDR1 SGHRS, CDR2 YFSETQ. Losses at the gene ends were 0 bases for V and 2 bases for J; bases not matched to a gene: 4. As DNA, the CDR3 is TGCGCCAGCAGCTTGGATCCCGGGGGGGCCTACGAGCAGTACTTC. Residues: CASSLDPGGAYEQYF.

The chain links TRBV11-2 to TRBJ1-1; D not certain. V was cut by 5 bases and J by 1 base, with 11 bases left in between. The CDR3 covers 14 residues. The germline V gene has CDR1 SGHAT and CDR2 FQNNGV. CDR3 in amino acids: CASSQAGRNTEAFF. The CDR3 DNA is TGTGCCAGCAGCCAAGCCGGGAGGAACACTGAAGCTTTCTTT.

This chain connects TRBV19 to TRBJ1-1; TRBD1 might be the D (5 bases). V gave up 7 bases and J gave up 9 bases, with 15 bases separating them. This CDR3 is 12 amino acids long. The germline V gene has CDR1 LNHDA and CDR2 SQIVND (reference sequence). CDR3: CASTGGGTQAFF. The CDR3 nucleotides read TGTGCCAGTACCGGGGGTGGGACTCAAGCTTTCTTT. The full variable domain, its missing parts supplied by reference TRBV19 and TRBJ1-1, is DGGITQSPKYLFRKEGQNVTLSCEQNLNHDAMYWYRQDPGQGLRLIYYSQIVNDFQKGDIAEGYSVSREKKESFPLTVTSAQKNPTAFYLCASTGGGTQAFFGQGTRLTVV.

This clone turned up a few times. This chain joins TRBV4-1 and TRBJ2-1; D may be TRBD2 (6 bases). The CDR3 consists of 17 residues. Germline V gene data show CDR1 as MGHRA and CDR2 as YSYEKL. Deletions cut 1 base from V and 10 bases from J, with 23 bases between. The CDR3 bases are TGCGCCAGCAGCCAAGTACCTGTCCCGGGACTCTTTAAGGAGCAGTTCTTC. Protein product: CASSQVPVPGLFKEQFF.

The chain joins TRBV19 to TRBJ1-6; 8 nucleotides agree with TRBD1. CDR3 length equals 16 residues. Germline V gene lookup returns CDR1 LNHDA and CDR2 SQIVND (reference sequence). The junction had 8 bases not matched to a gene; V was cut back by 4 bases and J by 6 bases. This CDR3 reads CASSNLGQAFNSPLHF. CDR3 DNA sequence: TGTGCCAGTAGTAATCTGGGACAGGCCTTTAATTCACCCCTCCACTTT.

The V gene is TRBV10-2, the J gene TRBJ2-1, with D hard to call. The CDR3 loop spans 13 amino acids. Germline V gene data show CDR1 as WSHSY and CDR2 as SAAADI. V lost 0 bases to trimming and J lost 8 bases, with 8 bases between them. The CDR3 nucleotides read TGCGCCAGCAGTGAGTCCGTCCCCTATGAGCAGTTCTTC. Translation: CASSESVPYEQFF.

The chain recombines TRBV5-1 with TRBJ2-1; unclear D gene. V was shortened by 0 bases and J by 5 bases, with 12 bases between the two germline ends. This CDR3 comprises 15 residues. The germline V gene has CDR1 SGHRS and CDR2 YFSETQ. This chain's CDR3 is CASSLGRVVDNEQFF. The CDR3 DNA sequence: TGCGCCAGCAGCTTGGGTCGGGTTGTGGACAATGAGCAGTTCTTC.